What follows are 25 T cell receptor beta chains derived from one specimen sequenced in a study of Tregs in tolerant kidney transplant recipients. The data were produced by immunoSEQ multiplex PCR, yet TCRdb's version contains in-frame clones alone and is incomplete. This sample yields around 63,000 clones, of which over 75% are seen a single time; around 2.3% belongs to the top ten. The sample here was Tregs from blood, taken before the transplant. The receptors stem from a human donor who received a combined kidney and bone marrow transplant.

The DNA for the CDR3 is TGTGCCAGCAGTTCCCACAGGGATTCTTCTTATCAGCCCCAGCATTTT. Amino acids: CASSSHRDSSYQPQHF. The V and J genes are TRBV6-5 and TRBJ1-5; TRBD1 is a possible D gene (6 bases). The CDR3 extends over 16 amino acids. Germline-derived CDR1 and CDR2 are MNHEY and SVGAGI. With 4 bases removed from V and 5 bases from J, the gap between germline ends came to 18 bases.

V is TRBV6-6 and J is TRBJ2-7; no firm D call. Germline V lookup: CDR1 MNHNY, CDR2 SVGAGI (reference sequence). Trimming removed 2 bases from V and 3 bases from J, with 5 bases in between. The CDR3 length is 12 residues. The CDR3, as DNA: TGTGCCAGCAGTTACACACTCTACGAGCAGTACTTC. This encodes CASSYTLYEQYF.

The rearrangement links TRBV11-3 to TRBJ2-2; 8 bases map to TRBD2. Trimming at V came to 6 bases and at J to 4 bases, leaving 7 bases not matched to a gene. The CDR3 sequence is 15 residues long. Germline V gene data show CDR1 as SGHNT and CDR2 as YENEEA. Here the CDR3 reads CASSSGTSGTGELFF. The CDR3 coding sequence is TGTGCCAGCAGTTCCGGGACTAGTGGCACCGGGGAGCTGTTTTTT.

This sequence joins TRBV6-5 and TRBJ2-7, with 7 bases matching TRBD2. The germline V gene encodes CDR1 MNHEY and CDR2 SVGAGI. V dropped 5 bases and J dropped 4; count of bases not matched to a gene: 8. The CDR3 contains 14 residues. CDR3 DNA sequence: TGTGCCAGCAGTCGCCTTGGGGGAGGGTACGAGCAGTACTTC. This gives the protein CASSRLGGGYEQYF.

CDR3 nucleotides: TGTGCCAGCAGGGCGACATTGCGGGGCTACACCTTC. As protein: CASRATLRGYTF. This chain connects TRBV6-5 to TRBJ1-2; D is uncertain. CDR3 length: 12 residues. Germline loops: CDR1 MNHEY, CDR2 SVGAGI. V lost 6 bases, J lost 8 bases, and 13 bases lay in between.

This clone was seen a handful of times. Different DNA sequences within this sample yield the same CDR3. The chain recombines TRBV7-9 with TRBJ2-7, with D perhaps matching TRBD1 (6 bases). V was clipped by 4 bases and J by 6 bases, with 19 bases between them. The CDR3 length is 15 residues. The germline V gene has CDR1 SEHNR and CDR2 FQNEAQ (reference sequence). In DNA form, the CDR3 reads TGTGCCAGCAGCTATGGCCGGGACATTTCACCCGAGCAGTACTTC. It codes for CASSYGRDISPEQYF.

The chain recombines TRBV6-5 with TRBJ2-1, with 10 bases aligning to TRBD2. Germline CDR1 MNHEY, CDR2 SVGAGI. The length of the CDR3 is 15 residues. After removal of 2 bases from V and 5 bases from J, the junction contained 3 bases not matched to a gene. The CDR3 reads CASSYTSGVNNEQFF. The CDR3 DNA reads as TGTGCCAGCAGTTACACTAGCGGGGTCAACAATGAGCAGTTCTTC.

The chain is built from TRBV18 and TRBJ1-1; D perhaps matches TRBD1 (6 bases). With 3 bases removed from V and 0 bases from J, the gap between germline ends came to 14 bases. Germline assignment: CDR1 KGHSH and CDR2 LQKENI. The CDR3 loop spans 16 amino acids. The CDR3 loop reads CASSPLQGLMNTEAFF. In nucleotides, the CDR3 is TGTGCCAGCTCACCCCTGCAGGGGCTCATGAACACTGAAGCTTTCTTT.

This chain connects TRBV4-3 to TRBJ2-3, with a weak D call TRBD2 (5 bases). Germline V gives CDR1 LGHNA, CDR2 YSLEER. V was shortened by 0 bases and J by 5 bases, with 9 bases between the two germline ends. The CDR3 sequence is 14 residues long. CDR3 protein: CASSQELVRDTQYF. Here the CDR3 DNA reads TGCGCCAGCAGCCAAGAACTAGTTCGAGATACGCAGTATTTT.

Comments on this clone: Mismatch with germline at one junction end may stem from a read error. The chain couples TRBV5-8 to TRBJ2-7; 8 nucleotides line up with TRBD1. The CDR3 length is 14 residues. Per the germline V gene, CDR1 is SGHTS and CDR2 is YDEGEE. CDR3 region: CASSDWQGADEQCF. The CDR3 bases are TGTGCCAGCTCGGACTGGCAGGGGGCCGACGAGCAGTGCTTC.

The chain couples TRBV15 to TRBJ2-3; 12 nucleotides align to TRBD2. Unmatched junction bases numbered 14, after V lost 2 bases and J lost 8 bases. This CDR3 has 18 amino acids. Looked up from germline, CDR1 is LNHNV and CDR2 is YYDKDF (reference sequence). CDR3 nucleotides: TGTGCCACCAGCAGACCTTCACAGCTAGCGGGGGGGAGGAGTACGCAGTATTTT. Residues: CATSRPSQLAGGRSTQYF.

The chain joins TRBV30 to TRBJ1-3; D is perhaps TRBD1 (5 bases). The CDR3 is 13 residues long. Germline V gene lookup returns CDR1 GTSNPN and CDR2 SVGIG (reference sequence). Trimming removed 4 bases at V and 4 bases at J, with 11 bases between. CDR3 sequence reads: CAWNQGSGNTIYF. CDR3 in DNA: TGTGCCTGGAATCAGGGTTCGGGAAACACCATATATTTT.

The rearrangement links TRBV28 to TRBJ2-7, with 8 positions matching TRBD2. With 6 bases clipped from V and 2 bases from J, the junction kept 15 bases outside the gene matches. The germline V gene has CDR1 MDHEN and CDR2 SYDVKM. This CDR3 spans 17 amino acids. In nucleotides, the CDR3 is TGTGCCAGCAGCCCCCCCCTAGCGGGTAATACCCCCTACGAGCAGTACTTC. Encoded protein: CASSPPLAGNTPYEQYF.

This chain joins TRBV5-5 and TRBJ1-5; D is unresolved. Germline V gene data show CDR1 as SGHKS and CDR2 as YYEKEE (reference sequence). Between the trimmed V and J ends, which lost 0 bases and 4 bases, there was a span of 11 bases. This CDR3 has 15 amino acids. CDR3 sequence (DNA): TGTGCCAGCAGCTTGGCCGTCGGACCTAATCAGCCCCAGCATTTT. It codes for CASSLAVGPNQPQHF. The entire variable domain, with the rest obtained from reference TRBV5-5 and TRBJ1-5, is as follows: DAGVTQSPTHLIKTRGQQVTLRCSPISGHKSVSWYQQVLGQGPQFIFQYYEKEERGRGNFPDRFSARQFPNYSSELNVNALLLGDSALYLCASSLAVGPNQPQHFGDGTRLSIL.

This chain connects TRBV7-2 to TRBJ2-6; D gene unclear. Germline lookup yields CDR1 SGHTA and CDR2 FQGNSA. Between the trimmed V and J ends, which lost 2 bases and 4 bases, there was a span of 3 bases. The CDR3 is 13 residues long. CDR3 protein: CASSLTGANVLTF. CDR3 coding DNA: TGTGCCAGCAGCTTAACCGGGGCCAACGTCCTGACTTTC.

This sequence joins TRBV5-1 and TRBJ2-3; 7 bases map to TRBD1. CDR1 is SGHRS, CDR2 YFSETQ, per germline. V trimming: 2 bases; J trimming: 0 bases; junction bases outside the gene matches: 6. There are 16 residues in the CDR3. This CDR3 is CASSLGQALSTDTQYF. The CDR3 nucleotides read TGCGCCAGCAGCTTAGGACAGGCCCTTAGCACAGATACGCAGTATTTT.

The J gene is TRBJ1-2, the V gene TRBV28, with D possibly being TRBD1 (5 bases). The CDR3 is 11 amino acids. V lost 6 bases to trimming and J lost 8 bases, with 10 bases between them. Germline-derived CDR1 and CDR2 are MDHEN and SYDVKM. This CDR3 reads CASSQGRGYTF. The CDR3 DNA reads as TGTGCCAGCAGCCAGGGTCGCGGCTACACCTTC.

The CDR3 DNA sequence: TGTGCCAGCAGTGCCGGGACGAACGAGCAGTACTTC. This encodes CASSAGTNEQYF. The V gene is TRBV25-1, the J gene TRBJ2-7, with D perhaps matching TRBD1 or TRBD2 (5 bases each). CDR3 length: 12 amino acids. The germline gives CDR1 MGHDK, CDR2 SYGVNS. With 4 bases removed from V and 5 bases from J, the gap between germline ends came to 9 bases.

V usage is TRBV27 and J usage is TRBJ1-4; no firm D call. The CDR3 spans 11 residues. V gave up 5 bases and J gave up 8 bases, with 6 bases separating them. Germline V gene data show CDR1 as MNHEY and CDR2 as SMNVEV (reference sequence). The CDR3 here is CASSGGEKLFF. The CDR3 DNA reads TGTGCCAGCAGTGGTGGCGAAAAACTGTTTTTT.

The gene calls are TRBV11-2 and TRBJ2-1, with D perhaps TRBD2 (6 bases). V lost 0 bases and J lost 6, with 6 bases in between. The CDR3 has 13 residues. Germline lookup yields CDR1 SGHAT and CDR2 FQNNGV. The CDR3 loop reads CASSLEAGNEQFF. The CDR3 nucleotides are TGTGCCAGCAGCTTAGAAGCGGGCAATGAGCAGTTCTTC.

The V gene is TRBV6-5, the J gene TRBJ2-7; TRBD1 matches 9 bases. V trimming: 5 bases; J trimming: 6 bases; junction bases outside the gene matches: 8. The CDR3 length is 14 residues. In germline, CDR1 is MNHEY, CDR2 SVGAGI. The CDR3 region has the DNA TGTGCCAGCAGTGCACAGGGGGCCTTAATCGAGCAGTACTTC. Its protein is CASSAQGALIEQYF.

This chain connects TRBV18 to TRBJ2-1, with 7 bases aligning to TRBD2. Trimming cost V 3 bases and J 5 bases; bases outside gene matches: 1. Germline CDR1 reads KGHSH; CDR2 reads LQKENI. The CDR3 totals 13 residues. The CDR3 DNA reads TGTGCCAGCTCACCCGGGAGGAACAATGAGCAGTTCTTC. Residues: CASSPGRNNEQFF.

In nucleotides, the CDR3 is TGTGCCAGCAGCCCCTACTCCTACGAGCAGTACTTC. Translated, it gives CASSPYSYEQYF. This chain uses TRBV7-9 with TRBJ2-7; D is ambiguous. The V end lost 5 bases, the J end lost 0 bases, and 5 bases lay between the germline ends. This CDR3 region has 12 residues. Germline V gene data show CDR1 as SEHNR and CDR2 as FQNEAQ (reference sequence).

The chain joins TRBV5-6 to TRBJ2-1, with TRBD2 matching 10 bases. CDR3 size: 15 residues. J lost 7 bases, V lost 5 bases, and 9 bases had no gene match. The germline gives CDR1 SGHDT, CDR2 YYEEEE. This chain's CDR3 is CASSRAGGRLNEQFF. For the CDR3, the DNA is TGTGCCAGCAGTCGAGCGGGAGGGCGGTTGAATGAGCAGTTCTTC.

This chain's CDR3 is CASSTGQPKNIQYF. In DNA, the CDR3 is TGTGCCAGCAGCACGGGACAGCCCAAAAACATTCAGTACTTC. This chain connects TRBV5-5 to TRBJ2-4; 7 bases fit TRBD1. This CDR3 has 14 residues. V shed 4 bases, J shed 2 bases, and the junction held 3 bases outside the gene matches. CDR1 is SGHKS and CDR2 is YYEKEE in the germline V gene (reference sequence).